Sequencing of this T cell receptor (beta chain) was carried out in a study of T-cell reconstitution after alpha-beta-depleted transplantation in children. From germline, CDR1 is LGHNA and CDR2 YSLEER. CDR3 size: 15 residues. V was pared by 4 bases and J by 7 bases, with 17 bases between. A TCRbeta library incorporating unique molecular identifiers was prepared. In TCRdb, the PCR reads were re-called with MiXCR into one record per CDR3 protein. Among 450,000 to 600,000 distinct CDR3 sequences listed, around a third were seen once. The TCR comes from a human donor who donated a stem cell graft to a child with aplastic anemia. The chain combines TRBV4-3 with TRBJ2-1; possibly TRBD2 for D (6 bases). Sequencing was performed on PBMCs from the stem cell graft donor, taken from the stem cell graft. The CDR3 region is CASSPWEVGGNEQFF. In nucleotides, the CDR3 is TGCGCCAGCAGCCCTTGGGAAGTTGGGGGGAATGAGCAGTTCTTC.